This TCR beta chain was sequenced in a study of blood T cell repertoires in COVID-19. Turning to the study itself: The analysed material was cDNA or gDNA that came from T cells, B-cell-depleted T cells, or PBMCs.

Germline values: CDR1 LNHDA, CDR2 SQIVND (reference sequence). CDR3 length: 16 amino acids. V was clipped by 1 base and J by 2 bases, with 9 bases between them. Original processing notes: Amplification of reference gene primers was used by the study to estimate nucleated cell counts. Libraries were prepared by immunoSEQ multiplex PCR; TCRdb keeps only in-frame clonotypes and omits some of them. That table furnishes V, J and clone size, whereas the DNA furnished D and trimming. The data show about 140,000 clones, around 80% seen once. Sequencing was done on a sample of peripheral blood. The rearrangement joins TRBV19 to TRBJ2-6; D gene uncertain. The clonotype originates from a man aged 60 to 69 with acute or convalescent COVID-19. The CDR3 sequence: CASSIAAVPGANVLTF. The CDR3 region has the DNA TGTGCCAGTAGTATAGCCGCGGTCCCTGGGGCCAACGTCCTGACTTTC.